This TCR beta chain was identified in a study of OX40 agonist ivuxolimab in advanced cancers. Regarding the study as a whole: At 0.1 to 3.0 mg/kg, clonal expansion of CD4+ and CD8+ blood T cells had occurred by week 6.

The CDR3 totals 13 residues. The ends were cut back, 4 bases at V and 7 bases at J, with 11 bases in the middle. Germline assignment: CDR1 MNHEY and CDR2 SMNVEV (reference sequence). TCRdb's copy holds only in-frame clones and misses some; the assay was immunoSEQ multiplex PCR. This sample yields over 70,000 clones, of which approximately 90% are seen a single time; under 0.35% belongs to the top ten. Concerning this clone: The antigen is unknown.

This specimen was CD4+ or CD8+ T cells sorted from blood, taken in a trial of the OX40 agonist ivuxolimab. This rearrangement joins TRBV27 to TRBJ1-5; D gene unclear. This receptor was identified in an adult with an advanced solid tumor such as melanoma, head and neck, liver or kidney cancer. The chain's CDR3 is CASSSRARQPQHF. In DNA form, the CDR3 reads TGTGCCAGCAGTTCGCGGGCCCGGCAGCCCCAGCATTTT.